This T cell receptor beta chain stems from a study of blood T cell repertoires in COVID-19. Overall study: In each case, the material was cDNA or gDNA derived from T cells, B-cell-depleted T cells, or PBMCs.

Method: immunoSEQ multiplex PCR; TCRdb's copy keeps in-frame clones and lacks some. The table lists 150,000 or so clones, approximately 82% of them singletons. Losses at the gene ends were 0 bases for V and 3 bases for J; bases not matched to a gene: 12. The CDR3 totals 18 residues. From germline, CDR1 is KGHSH and CDR2 LQKENI. This clone was picked up many times. The source is a woman in her fifties or sixties who had recovered from COVID-19. Sequences were obtained from PBMCs or T cells enriched from blood (not recorded which). The chain links TRBV18 to TRBJ1-1, with 8 positions matching TRBD1. The CDR3 region is CASSPPKLAGGAYTEAFF. In nucleotides, the CDR3 is TGTGCCAGCTCACCACCCAAACTAGCAGGGGGCGCTTACACTGAAGCTTTCTTT.